A selection of T cell receptor beta chains follows, all from one sample in a study of blood T cell repertoires in COVID-19. Clones were sequenced by immunoSEQ multiplex PCR, and TCRdb holds only the in-frame ones, with some missing. The sample lists around 65,000 clones, 82% occurring once. The sequenced sample consisted of peripheral blood. The receptors shown here come from a human donor in a cohort sampled during active COVID-19. CDR3s include the opening cysteine and the closing phenylalanine or tryptophan. A D gene is named only where the DNA matches it firmly.

D gene	J gene	V gene	CDR3 protein	CDR3 DNA
-	TRBJ1-1	TRBV4-1	CASSHYGRGNTEAFF	TGCGCCAGCAGCCATTATGGCAGGGGGAACACTGAAGCTTTCTTT
TRBD1	TRBJ2-1	TRBV24-1	CATSDQGHRGNEQFF	TGTGCCACCAGTGATCAGGGTCACAGGGGCAATGAGCAGTTCTTC
TRBD1	TRBJ1-5	TRBV9	CASSATGGNQPQHF	TGTGCCAGCAGCGCCACAGGGGGCAATCAGCCCCAGCATTTT
-	TRBJ2-3	TRBV5-4	CASSLAGVGDTQYF	TGTGCCAGCAGCTTGGCGGGGGTCGGGGATACGCAGTATTTT
-	TRBJ1-1	TRBV7-9	CASSLAWQNTEAFF	TGTGCCAGCAGCTTAGCGTGGCAGAACACTGAAGCTTTCTTT
-	TRBJ2-6	TRBV21-1	CASSKPGQGISGANVLTF	TGTGCCAGCAGCAAACCGGGACAGGGGATCTCTGGGGCCAACGTCCTGACTTTC
-	TRBJ1-4	TRBV18	CASSSNRANEKLFF	TGTGCCAGCTCATCCAACAGGGCTAATGAAAAACTGTTTTTT
-	TRBJ1-6	TRBV18	CASSPPASSYNSPLHF	TGTGCCAGCTCACCACCGGCCAGCTCCTATAATTCACCCCTCCACTTT
-	TRBJ1-2	TRBV28	CASSLNRAGYTF	TGTGCCAGCAGTTTAAACAGGGCTGGCTACACCTTC
-	TRBJ2-7	TRBV5-6	CASSPGQYEQYF	TGTGCCAGCAGCCCCGGACAGTACGAGCAGTACTTC
-	TRBJ2-5	TRBV6-1	CASSEMARRIQETQYF	TGTGCCAGCAGTGAAATGGCTCGGCGGATCCAAGAGACCCAGTACTTC
-	TRBJ1-1	TRBV7-2	CASSLRGSTEAFF	TGTGCCAGCAGCTTACGGGGAAGCACTGAAGCTTTCTTT
TRBD1	TRBJ1-2	TRBV5-6	CASSLVGGRDRSYGYTF	TGTGCCAGCAGCTTGGTGGGCGGAAGGGACAGATCTTATGGCTACACCTTC
-	TRBJ1-1	TRBV10-2	CASRKAQAMNTEAFF	TGCGCCAGCAGGAAAGCCCAGGCTATGAACACTGAAGCTTTCTTT
-	TRBJ2-1	TRBV7-8	CASSVTWSSYNEQFF	TGTGCCAGCAGCGTGACGTGGAGCTCCTACAATGAGCAGTTCTTC